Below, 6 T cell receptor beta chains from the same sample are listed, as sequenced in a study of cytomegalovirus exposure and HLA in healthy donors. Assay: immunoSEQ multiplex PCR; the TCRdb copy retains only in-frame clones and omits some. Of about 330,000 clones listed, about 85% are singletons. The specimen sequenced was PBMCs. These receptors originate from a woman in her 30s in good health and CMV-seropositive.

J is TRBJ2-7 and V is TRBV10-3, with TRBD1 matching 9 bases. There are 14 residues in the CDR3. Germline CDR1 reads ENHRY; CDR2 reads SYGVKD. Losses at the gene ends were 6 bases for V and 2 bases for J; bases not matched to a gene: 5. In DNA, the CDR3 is TGTGCCATCAGACCCGGGACAGGGACCTACGAGCAGTACTTC. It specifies CAIRPGTGTYEQYF.

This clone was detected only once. The CDR3 DNA is TGTGCCAGCAGGCCGACAGGGAATTCACCCCTCCACTTT. Its translation: CASRPTGNSPLHF. The V call is TRBV5-6, the J call TRBJ1-6; TRBD1 matches 7 bases. From germline, CDR1 is SGHDT and CDR2 YYEEEE. The CDR3 consists of 13 residues. Trimming took 5 bases from V and 7 from J; bases not matched to a gene: 3.

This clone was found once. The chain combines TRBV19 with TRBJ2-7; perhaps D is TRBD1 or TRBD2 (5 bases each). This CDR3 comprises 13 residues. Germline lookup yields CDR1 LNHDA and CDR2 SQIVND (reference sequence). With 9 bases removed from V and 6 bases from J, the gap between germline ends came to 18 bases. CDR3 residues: CASTGTDLREQYF. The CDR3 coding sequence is TGTGCCAGCACCGGGACGGACCTTCGCGAGCAGTACTTC.

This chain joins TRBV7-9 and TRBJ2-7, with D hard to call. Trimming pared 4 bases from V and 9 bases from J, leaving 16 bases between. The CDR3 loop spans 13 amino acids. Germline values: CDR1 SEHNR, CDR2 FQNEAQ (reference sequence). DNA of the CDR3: TGTGCCAGCAGCTCCGGCGTGGGATTAGCGCAGTACTTC. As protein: CASSSGVGLAQYF.

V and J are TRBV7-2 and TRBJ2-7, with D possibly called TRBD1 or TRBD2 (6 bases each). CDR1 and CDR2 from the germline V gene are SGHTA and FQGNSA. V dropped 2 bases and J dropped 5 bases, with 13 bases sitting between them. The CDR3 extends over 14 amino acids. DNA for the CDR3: TGTGCCAGCAGCTTATGGGGGGCGCAGGACGAGCAGTACTTC. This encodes CASSLWGAQDEQYF.

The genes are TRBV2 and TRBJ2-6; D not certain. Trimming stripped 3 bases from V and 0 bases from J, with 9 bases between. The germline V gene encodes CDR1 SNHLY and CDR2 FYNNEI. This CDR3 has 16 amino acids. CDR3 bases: TGTGCCAGCAGTGAGCGACGGAACTCTGGGGCCAACGTCCTGACTTTC. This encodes CASSERRNSGANVLTF.